These 27 T cell receptor beta chains came from one sample sequenced in a study of blood T cell repertoires in COVID-19 (dated by TCRdb to 2020 to 2022). Library generation was performed with the immunoSEQ multiplex PCR assay. TCRdb took over this immuneACCESS table, retaining in-frame rearrangements with V and J assigned. Such tables are incomplete; in checked studies, under half of the missing clones stem from an unresolved V gene, and the remainder is unexplained. The sample records 150,000 to 200,000 clones, about 88% of which are singletons. Of the sample, roughly 1.2% is held by the ten largest clones. The sample was PBMCs or T cells enriched from blood (not recorded which). All receptors derive from a human donor with acute COVID-19. The donor label of this sample is uncertain.

This chain links TRBV6-6 with TRBJ1-5; 7 positions agree with TRBD1. Germline trimming cut 5 bases from V and 7 bases from J; bases unmatched to any gene: 8. The CDR3 is 14 amino acids. CDR1 and CDR2 (germline): MNHNY, SVGAGI (reference sequence). This chain's CDR3 is CASSHDRAPQPQHF. Written as DNA, the CDR3 is TGTGCCAGCAGTCACGACAGGGCCCCCCAGCCCCAGCATTTT.

This chain uses TRBV7-9 with TRBJ2-3; 7 nucleotides agree with TRBD2. The germline V gene has CDR1 SEHNR and CDR2 FQNEAQ (reference sequence). The ends lost 3 bases at V and 6 bases at J; junction bases unmatched: 15. There are 17 residues in the CDR3. CDR3 sequence reads: CASSFPLSGDPRDTQYF. The CDR3 coding sequence is TGTGCCAGCAGCTTCCCCCTGAGCGGGGACCCCCGGGATACGCAGTATTTT.

The chain combines TRBV28 with TRBJ1-5; 9 positions agree with TRBD1. The CDR3 covers 16 residues. CDR1 MDHEN and CDR2 SYDVKM come from the germline V gene. J lost 1 base, V lost 6 bases, and 7 bases had no gene match. In nucleotides, the CDR3 is TGTGCCAGCAGGAGAACAGGGGGCGGCAGCAATCAGCCCCAGCATTTT. Translation: CASRRTGGGSNQPQHF.

This clone was counted a single time. The chain carries TRBV6-2 or TRBV6-3 and TRBJ2-1, with TRBD2 matching 13 bases. Germline V lookup: CDR1 MNHEY, CDR2 SVGEGT. V dropped 4 bases and J dropped 5; count of bases not matched to a gene: 5. The length of the CDR3 is 16 residues. Here the CDR3 DNA reads TGTGCCAGCAGTTCTACTAGCGGGGGGGCAAACAATGAGCAGTTCTTC. This translates into CASSSTSGGANNEQFF.

J is TRBJ2-6 and V is TRBV19; 8 bases fit TRBD1. Trimming removed 11 bases from V and 0 bases from J; junction bases left unmatched: 9. CDR3 size: 16 residues. Germline loops: CDR1 LNHDA, CDR2 SQIVND (reference sequence). The CDR3 region is CACRGQVNSGANVLTF. CDR3 nucleotide sequence: TGTGCCTGTCGGGGACAGGTAAACTCTGGGGCCAACGTCCTGACTTTC.

V is TRBV7-2 and J is TRBJ2-5; 12 bases are a match to TRBD1. The V segment lost 4 bases and the J segment 5 bases; nucleotides outside the gene matches: 8. Looked up from germline, CDR1 is SGHTA and CDR2 is FQGNSA. The CDR3 contains 16 residues. CDR3 residues: CASSSGQGALGETQYF. The CDR3 DNA reads as TGTGCCAGCAGCTCGGGACAGGGGGCTCTTGGGGAGACCCAGTACTTC.

The chain joins TRBV4-1 to TRBJ1-1, with 8 bases that match TRBD1. Germline V CDR1 and CDR2: MGHRA, YSYEKL. V trimming: 0 bases; J trimming: 3 bases; junction bases outside the gene matches: 3. The CDR3 is 15 amino acids. The CDR3 sequence is CASSQEYRGDTEAFF. As DNA, the CDR3 is TGCGCCAGCAGCCAAGAGTACAGGGGGGACACTGAAGCTTTCTTT.

The rearrangement joins TRBV2 to TRBJ1-2; possibly TRBD1 for D (5 bases). Germline V gene lookup returns CDR1 SNHLY and CDR2 FYNNEI. The V gene lost 3 bases and the J gene lost 6 bases, with 17 bases spanning the gap. The CDR3 length is 15 residues. CDR3 sequence: CASSEDERGWNGYTF. The CDR3 nucleotides are TGTGCCAGCAGTGAGGATGAAAGGGGATGGAATGGCTACACCTTC.

This chain connects TRBV11-1 to TRBJ2-7; TRBD2 is a possible D gene (6 bases). V was clipped by 5 bases and J by 3 bases, with 11 bases between them. The germline gives CDR1 SGHAT, CDR2 FQDESV (reference sequence). CDR3 length: 13 amino acids. The CDR3 region has the DNA TGTGCCAGCAGCATGGGGGGTGGCTACGAGCAGTACTTC. It translates to CASSMGGGYEQYF.

The CDR3 loop is CATSRDGQKNEKLFF. The CDR3 coding sequence is TGTGCCACCAGCAGAGATGGACAAAAGAATGAAAAACTGTTTTTT. The V call is TRBV15, the J call TRBJ1-4, with a weak D call TRBD1 (5 bases). Germline V gene sequence: CDR1 LNHNV, CDR2 YYDKDF (reference sequence). CDR3 length: 15 residues. Trimming shortened V by 0 bases and J by 5 bases, and 10 bases separated the two germline ends. Full variable domain (outside the CDR3, taken from reference TRBV15 and TRBJ1-4): DAMVIQNPRYQVTQFGKPVTLSCSQTLNHNVMYWYQQKSSQAPKLLFHYYDKDFNNEADTPDNFQSRRPNTSFCFLDIRSPGLGDTAMYLCATSRDGQKNEKLFFGSGTQLSVL.

The chain links TRBV6-2 or TRBV6-3 to TRBJ1-1, with D possibly matching TRBD1 (6 bases). Germline V gives CDR1 MNHEY, CDR2 SVGEGT. CDR3 size: 15 residues. Trimming took 1 base from V and 1 from J, leaving 10 bases between them. The CDR3 loop reads CASSYFKTGNTEAFF. The CDR3 nucleotides read TGTGCCAGCAGTTACTTTAAGACAGGGAACACTGAAGCTTTCTTT.

V gene TRBV5-8 combines with J gene TRBJ2-5, with D perhaps matching TRBD2 (6 bases). This CDR3 region has 16 residues. Germline V gene lookup returns CDR1 SGHTS and CDR2 YDEGEE. V was shortened by 5 bases and J by 1 base, with 18 bases between the two germline ends. CDR3: CASSLPGADLQETQYF. In nucleotides, the CDR3 is TGTGCCAGCAGTCTCCCGGGAGCGGACCTCCAAGAGACCCAGTACTTC. Full variable domain (rest looked up from reference TRBV5-8 and TRBJ2-5): EAGVTQSPTHLIKTRGQQATLRCSPISGHTSVYWYQQALGLGLQFLLWYDEGEERNRGNFPPRFSGRQFPNYSSELNVNALELEDSALYLCASSLPGADLQETQYFGPGTRLLVL.

The chain is built from TRBV7-9 and TRBJ1-3; D gene unclear. The V and J ends lost 3 bases and 8 bases respectively, with 8 bases between them. CDR1 and CDR2 from the germline V gene are SEHNR and FQNEAQ (reference sequence). The CDR3 consists of 12 residues. The CDR3 region is CASSFGADTIYF. For the CDR3, the DNA is TGTGCCAGCAGCTTCGGTGCGGACACCATATATTTT. Filled out from reference TRBV7-9 and TRBJ1-3, the complete variable domain reads DTGVSQNPRHKITKRGQNVTFRCDPISEHNRLYWYRQTLGQGPEFLTYFQNEAQLEKSRLLSDRFSAERPKGSFSTLEIQRTEQGDSAMYLCASSFGADTIYFGEGSWLTVV.

The chain combines TRBV2 with TRBJ2-3; TRBD2 might be the D (6 bases). Trimming left V 1 base short and J 0 bases short, with 8 bases between. The CDR3 totals 15 residues. Germline lookup yields CDR1 SNHLY and CDR2 FYNNEI. The CDR3 region is CASSEETSSTDTQYF. DNA for the CDR3: TGTGCCAGCAGTGAAGAAACTAGCAGCACAGATACGCAGTATTTT.

This clone was picked up one time. V gene TRBV4-2 combines with J gene TRBJ1-1, with TRBD1 matching 8 bases. Trimming removed 3 bases from V and 4 bases from J; junction bases left unmatched: 4. The germline V gene encodes CDR1 LGHNA and CDR2 YNFKEQ. The CDR3 is 14 residues long. CDR3 amino acids: CASSQRQGSTEAFF. In DNA form, the CDR3 reads TGTGCCAGCAGCCAGAGACAGGGGAGCACTGAAGCTTTCTTT.

This clone was observed a few times. This rearrangement joins TRBV7-9 to TRBJ1-1; 9 bases fit TRBD1. The CDR3 covers 15 residues. The V gene end was trimmed by 5 bases and the J gene end by 2 bases; junction bases not matched to a gene: 6. Germline CDR1 is SEHNR and CDR2 is FQNEAQ (reference sequence). CDR3 bases: TGTGCCAGCAGCGAGGACAGGGGTCAAAACACTGAAGCTTTCTTT. It codes for CASSEDRGQNTEAFF.

The sample holds one count of this clone. V gene TRBV9 combines with J gene TRBJ2-1; TRBD2 matches 15 bases. The trim removed 0 bases at V and 7 bases at J, leaving 11 bases unmatched. The CDR3 length is 19 residues. Germline assignment: CDR1 SGDLS and CDR2 YYNGEE. The CDR3 nucleotides read TGTGCCAGCAGCGTAGCTACCGGGACTAGCGGGGGGCCCTGGAATGAGCAGTTCTTC. Encoded protein: CASSVATGTSGGPWNEQFF.

The chain joins TRBV23-1 to TRBJ2-7; 8 bases are shared with TRBD1. TRBV23-1 falls under the ORF class, with uncertain function. The CDR3 totals 13 residues. V was pared by 6 bases and J by 5 bases, with 6 bases of the junction left unmatched. DNA of the CDR3: TGCGCCAGCAGGCACGACAGGGGCGACGAGCAGTACTTC. Its protein product is CASRHDRGDEQYF.

The gene calls are TRBV6-5 and TRBJ2-5; 10 nucleotides line up with TRBD2. This CDR3 is built from 16 residues. Germline CDR1 is MNHEY and CDR2 is SVGAGI. The V gene end was trimmed by 0 bases and the J gene end by 7 bases; junction bases not matched to a gene: 8. This CDR3 reads CASSYSLAGAEGTQYF. CDR3 in DNA: TGTGCCAGCAGTTACTCCCTAGCGGGGGCGGAGGGGACCCAGTACTTC.

Concerning this clone itself: The same CDR3 also results from other DNA sequences found in this sample. V and J are TRBV4-1 and TRBJ2-5; TRBD2 agrees at 7 bases. CDR1 is MGHRA, CDR2 YSYEKL, per germline. The CDR3 spans 15 residues. The ends lost 3 bases at V and 3 bases at J; junction bases unmatched: 7. The CDR3 DNA reads as TGCGCCAGCAGCCAGGGAGGGACCTCAAAAGAGACCCAGTACTTC. This gives the protein CASSQGGTSKETQYF.

The chain has TRBV3-1 (or the pseudogene TRBV3-2) and TRBJ2-2; a weak D match, TRBD2 (6 bases). Germline values: CDR1 LGHDT, CDR2 YNNKEL (reference sequence). CDR3 length equals 16 residues. Trimming took off 6 bases at V and 5 bases at J, with 19 bases between the two ends. Written as DNA, the CDR3 is TGTGCCAGCAGAACACGGGGGTTAGCGGCGACCGGGGAGCTGTTTTTT. This gives the protein CASRTRGLAATGELFF.

The chain employs TRBV10-3 and TRBJ2-2; D possibly corresponds to TRBD1 (6 bases). V was shortened by 8 bases and J by 7 bases, with 20 bases between the two germline ends. The length of the CDR3 is 15 residues. Per the germline V gene, CDR1 is ENHRY and CDR2 is SYGVKD. The CDR3 DNA is TGTGCCATCGCGTCTGGGCCTGGGACAATCGGGGAGCTGTTTTTT. Translated: CAIASGPGTIGELFF.

This sequence joins TRBV24-1 and TRBJ2-7; D is undetermined. Between the trimmed V and J ends, which lost 5 bases and 0 bases, there was a span of 10 bases. The CDR3 has 14 amino acids. Germline CDR1 KGHDR, CDR2 SFDVKD. CDR3 in amino acids: CATSARTSSYEQYF. CDR3 coding DNA: TGTGCCACCAGTGCCAGAACCAGCTCCTACGAGCAGTACTTC.

The V and J genes are TRBV12-5 and TRBJ1-6; D ambiguous. This CDR3 has 13 amino acids. Germline assignment: CDR1 LGHNT and CDR2 FRNRAP. Trimming took off 8 bases at V and 6 bases at J, with 11 bases between the two ends. The CDR3 DNA is TGTGCTAGTAGTAAACAGTTTAATTCACCCCTCCACTTT. Translated: CASSKQFNSPLHF.

V is TRBV6-5 and J is TRBJ2-5; 7 bases fit TRBD2. The CDR3 sequence is 15 residues long. Germline V gene data show CDR1 as MNHEY and CDR2 as SVGAGI. The V gene end was trimmed by 0 bases and the J gene end by 1 base; junction bases not matched to a gene: 2. In DNA form, the CDR3 reads TGTGCCAGCAGTTACTCGGGGGGGAGCCAAGAGACCCAGTACTTC. Translated, it gives CASSYSGGSQETQYF.

CDR3 sequence reads: CASSPAGTGEGYTF. The CDR3 coding sequence is TGTGCCAGCTCACCAGCCGGGACAGGGGAAGGCTACACCTTC. The chain uses TRBV18 and TRBJ1-2; TRBD1 matches at 10 bases. Per germline, CDR1 KGHSH and CDR2 LQKENI. The CDR3 is 14 amino acids. J lost 8 bases, V lost 2 bases, and 5 bases had no gene match.

V usage is TRBV19 and J usage is TRBJ1-6, with 9 bases lining up with TRBD1. Trimming took 9 bases from V and 6 from J; bases not matched to a gene: 3. This CDR3 is 13 amino acids long. Germline CDR1 and CDR2: LNHDA and SQIVND (reference sequence). The CDR3 nucleotides read TGTGCCAGCCAGGACAGGGGTAATTCACCCCTCCACTTT. This translates into CASQDRGNSPLHF.